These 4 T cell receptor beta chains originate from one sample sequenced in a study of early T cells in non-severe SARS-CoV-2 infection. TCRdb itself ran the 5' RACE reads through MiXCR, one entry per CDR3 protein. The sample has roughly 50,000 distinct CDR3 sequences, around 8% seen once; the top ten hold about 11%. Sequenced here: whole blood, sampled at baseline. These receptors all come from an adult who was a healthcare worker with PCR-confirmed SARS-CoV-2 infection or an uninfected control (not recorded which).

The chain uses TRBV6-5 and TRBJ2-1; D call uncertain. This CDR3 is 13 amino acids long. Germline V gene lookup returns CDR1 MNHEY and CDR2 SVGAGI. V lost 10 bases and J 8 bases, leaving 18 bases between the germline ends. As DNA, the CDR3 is TGTGCCACTAGGACCCCCCGAATGGATGAGCAGTTCTTC. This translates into CATRTPRMDEQFF.

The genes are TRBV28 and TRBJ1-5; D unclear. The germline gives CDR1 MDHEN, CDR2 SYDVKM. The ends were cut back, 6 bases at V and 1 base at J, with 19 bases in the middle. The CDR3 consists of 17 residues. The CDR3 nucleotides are TGTGCCAGCAGCCCGTCCGGGGTACGGTTCAGCAATCAGCCCCAGCATTTT. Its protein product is CASSPSGVRFSNQPQHF.

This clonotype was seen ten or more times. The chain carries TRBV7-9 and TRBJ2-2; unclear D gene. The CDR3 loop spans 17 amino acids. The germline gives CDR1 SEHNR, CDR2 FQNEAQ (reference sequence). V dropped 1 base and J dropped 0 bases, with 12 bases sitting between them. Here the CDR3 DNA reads TGTGCCAGCAGCTTAGGGGTTGGCAAGACGAACACCGGGGAGCTGTTTTTT. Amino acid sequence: CASSLGVGKTNTGELFF.

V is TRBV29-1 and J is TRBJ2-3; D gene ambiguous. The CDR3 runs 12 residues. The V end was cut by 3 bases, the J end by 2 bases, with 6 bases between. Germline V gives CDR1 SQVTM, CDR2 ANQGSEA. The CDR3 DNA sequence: TGCAGCGTTGACAGTCCCACAGATACGCAGTATTTT. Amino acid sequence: CSVDSPTDTQYF.